This T cell receptor beta chain was sequenced during a study of blood T cells in healthy people across ages. V lost 0 bases and J 5 bases, leaving 13 bases between the germline ends. The CDR3 contains 15 residues. CDR1 and CDR2 from the germline V gene are SGHTA and FQGNSA. PCR was performed a second time for about 7 to 11 cycles using a sample-barcoded 5' primer and a J-beta primer mix. CDR3-containing paired-end reads numbered at least 3 million in each sample. MiXCR was run by TCRdb on the 5' RACE reads, yielding one entry per CDR3 protein. The data contain about 800,000 distinct CDR3 sequences, nearly 60% of them singletons. Caucasian individuals from Russia who were healthy and aged 6 to 90 acted as donors.

This receptor was identified in a man aged 25 to 40 in good health. V is TRBV7-2 and J is TRBJ2-5, with D possibly TRBD1 on 5 matching bases. The sequencing sample was made of blood. The CDR3 DNA reads as TGTGCCAGCAGCTTAGCGTCAGGGCTCAGGGAGACCCAGTACTTC. It is translated as CASSLASGLRETQYF.